The next 17 T cell receptor beta chains were all read from a single sample in a study of cytomegalovirus exposure and HLA in healthy donors. PCR primers comprised 60 Vbeta and 13 Jbeta primers. Assay used: immunoSEQ multiplex PCR; TCRdb lists only in-frame clones, some missing. The repertoire has around 120,000 clones, roughly three fifths of them found once; the top ten carry over 8%. Input material: PBMCs. The receptors were gathered from a man between 35 and 55 years old in good health and CMV-seropositive.

This clone was picked up one time. This chain links TRBV7-3 with TRBJ2-2, with 8 nucleotides matching TRBD2. Germline V gives CDR1 SGHTA, CDR2 FQGTGA. With V trimmed by 1 base and J by 5 bases, 3 bases remained unmatched. The CDR3 runs to 15 residues. The CDR3 region is CASSLMASGTGELFF. Written as DNA, the CDR3 is TGTGCCAGCAGCTTAATGGCTAGCGGGACCGGGGAGCTGTTTTTT.

The chain's CDR3 is CASSLVGLAGDNEQFF. The CDR3 region has the DNA TGTGCCAGCAGCTTGGTGGGACTAGCGGGAGATAATGAGCAGTTCTTC. The chain has TRBV5-4 and TRBJ2-1, with 14 bases fitting TRBD2. V shed 0 bases and J 7 bases; nucleotides not matched to a gene: 3. Germline V gives CDR1 SGHNT, CDR2 YYREEE (reference sequence). This CDR3 is 16 amino acids long.

V gene TRBV10-2 combines with J gene TRBJ1-4; D possibly corresponds to TRBD1 (5 bases). Trimming took 3 bases from V and 6 from J, leaving 11 bases between them. From germline, CDR1 is WSHSY and CDR2 SAAADI. There are 14 residues in the CDR3. As DNA, the CDR3 is TGCGCCAGCAGTGACTGGGGCATTGATGAAAAACTGTTTTTT. Translated: CASSDWGIDEKLFF.

The chain couples TRBV25-1 to TRBJ1-1; no definite D call. The V and J ends lost 6 bases and 4 bases respectively, with 9 bases between them. Germline V lookup: CDR1 MGHDK, CDR2 SYGVNS. The CDR3 runs to 12 residues. The CDR3 sequence is CASSLSPTEAFF. CDR3 nucleotides: TGTGCCAGCAGCCTTTCCCCCACTGAAGCTTTCTTT. Variable domain in full (rest from reference TRBV25-1 and TRBJ1-1): EADIYQTPRYLVIGTGKKITLECSQTMGHDKMYWYQQDPGMELHLIHYSYGVNSTEKGDLSSESTVSRIRTEHFPLTLESARPSHTSQYLCASSLSPTEAFFGQGTRLTVV.

V gene TRBV29-1 combines with J gene TRBJ2-7; 14 nucleotides align to TRBD2. Looked up from germline, CDR1 is SQVTM and CDR2 is ANQGSEA. This CDR3 region has 16 residues. The V and J ends lost 4 bases and 2 bases, in that order; junction bases with no gene match: 7. CDR3 sequence: CSVGGLAGVGPYEQYF. The CDR3 DNA reads as TGCAGCGTTGGGGGACTAGCGGGAGTGGGTCCCTACGAGCAGTACTTC.

Regarding this clone: The same CDR3 also results from other DNA sequences found in this sample. The chain is built from TRBV5-1 and TRBJ2-1; 8 bases align to TRBD2. The CDR3 totals 15 residues. Germline-derived CDR1 and CDR2 are SGHRS and YFSETQ. The junction had 2 bases not matched to a gene; V was cut back by 0 bases and J by 3 bases. The CDR3 region is CASSLVAGGYNEQFF. The CDR3 nucleotides are TGCGCCAGCAGCTTGGTGGCGGGAGGCTACAATGAGCAGTTCTTC.

This clone occurred a few times. The chain joins TRBV11-2 to TRBJ2-1, with 10 bases aligning to TRBD1. The CDR3 length is 17 residues. Looked up from germline, CDR1 is SGHAT and CDR2 is FQNNGV. V was clipped by 1 base and J by 6 bases; unmatched bases: 9. CDR3 DNA sequence: TGTGCCAGCAGCTTAGGACTCCTCCGGGACAGGGGCAATGAGCAGTTCTTC. Translation gives CASSLGLLRDRGNEQFF.

This clone was observed a single time. This sequence joins TRBV27 and TRBJ1-5, with D possibly matching TRBD1 (6 bases). The germline CDR1 and CDR2 sequences are MNHEY and SMNVEV (reference sequence). The CDR3 consists of 13 residues. Trimming took off 4 bases at V and 5 bases at J, with 9 bases between the two ends. The CDR3 region has the DNA TGTGCCAGCAGTTGGGGGCTTGATCAGCCCCAGCATTTT. Amino acid sequence: CASSWGLDQPQHF.

The genes are TRBV6-1 and TRBJ1-1, with D tentatively TRBD1 (5 bases). The CDR3 sequence is 13 residues long. Deletions cut 5 bases from V and 1 base from J, with 8 bases between. The germline V gene encodes CDR1 MNHNS and CDR2 SASEGT. CDR3 sequence reads: CASSQRGNTEAFF. The CDR3, as DNA: TGTGCCAGCAGTCAAAGGGGGAACACTGAAGCTTTCTTT.

The V gene is TRBV7-2, the J gene TRBJ2-7; 7 bases fit TRBD2. CDR1 SGHTA and CDR2 FQGNSA come from the germline V gene. The V gene end was trimmed by 2 bases and the J gene end by 3 bases; junction bases not matched to a gene: 7. This CDR3 is built from 15 residues. This CDR3 reads CASSLLAGVDYEQYF. The CDR3 nucleotides read TGTGCCAGCAGCTTACTGGCGGGAGTGGACTACGAGCAGTACTTC.

The J gene is TRBJ2-7, the V gene TRBV7-9, with 10 bases fitting TRBD2. V trimming: 4 bases; J trimming: 4 bases; junction bases outside the gene matches: 7. This CDR3 region has 15 residues. Germline loops: CDR1 SEHNR, CDR2 FQNEAQ (reference sequence). The CDR3 coding sequence is TGTGCCAGCAGCTCAACCGGGACTAGCGTGTACGAGCAGTACTTC. Translated: CASSSTGTSVYEQYF.

The chain links TRBV6-6 to TRBJ2-3, with 8 bases that match TRBD2. The CDR3 is 16 residues long. The V and J ends lost 2 bases and 2 bases, in that order; junction bases with no gene match: 6. Germline assignment: CDR1 MNHNY and CDR2 SVGAGI (reference sequence). CDR3 sequence: CASSYGVTSVTDTQYF. The CDR3 coding sequence is TGTGCCAGCAGTTACGGTGTGACTAGCGTCACAGATACGCAGTATTTT.

The chain recombines TRBV13 with TRBJ2-5; TRBD2 is a possible D gene (8 bases). This CDR3 spans 15 amino acids. Trimming removed 5 bases at V and 6 bases at J, with 19 bases between. Germline V CDR1 and CDR2: PRHDT, FYEKMQ (reference sequence). The CDR3 DNA follows: TGTGCCAGCAGCAGGGGGCGGGGGGTAATAAAGACCCAGTACTTC. This gives the protein CASSRGRGVIKTQYF.

V is TRBV10-3 and J is TRBJ1-1; 9 bases fit TRBD1. The V gene's germline CDR1 is ENHRY and CDR2 SYGVKD. This CDR3 spans 14 amino acids. V lost 3 bases to trimming and J lost 4 bases; unmatched junction nucleotides: 3. The CDR3 bases are TGTGCCATCAGTGATCAGGACAGGGGCACTGAAGCTTTCTTT. Encoded protein: CAISDQDRGTEAFF.

The chain recombines TRBV11-2 with TRBJ2-1, with 9 bases lining up with TRBD2. Trimming at V came to 1 base and at J to 5 bases, leaving 3 bases not matched to a gene. The CDR3 runs to 15 residues. CDR1 and CDR2 (germline): SGHAT, FQNNGV. CDR3 nucleotides: TGTGCCAGCAGCTTAGTAGCGGGGGCGAACAATGAGCAGTTCTTC. As protein: CASSLVAGANNEQFF. Drawing the rest from reference TRBV11-2 and TRBJ2-1, the complete variable domain is EAGVAQSPRYKIIEKRQSVAFWCNPISGHATLYWYQQILGQGPKLLIQFQNNGVVDDSQLPKDRFSAERLKGVDSTLKIQPAKLEDSAVYLCASSLVAGANNEQFFGPGTRLTVL.

For the CDR3, the DNA is TGTGCCAGCAGCTTTACGAACACCGGGGAGCTGTTTTTT. Its protein is CASSFTNTGELFF. V usage is TRBV11-2 and J usage is TRBJ2-2; D unresolved. The CDR3 has 13 residues. The germline V and J ends were trimmed by 3 bases and 0 bases, with 2 bases remaining between them. The germline CDR1 and CDR2 sequences are SGHAT and FQNNGV.

This clone was observed a handful of times. The chain carries TRBV5-1 and TRBJ2-2; TRBD1 matches 9 bases. Per germline, CDR1 SGHRS and CDR2 YFSETQ. With 6 bases clipped from V and 4 bases from J, the junction kept 7 bases outside the gene matches. CDR3 length: 15 amino acids. The CDR3 spells CASTLGQGGTGELFF. CDR3 DNA: TGCGCCAGCACCCTGGGACAGGGAGGCACCGGGGAGCTGTTTTTT.